This record covers a single T cell receptor (beta chain). Its antigen is undetermined. A much larger clone differs by one base, so this may be a read error. The conserved final phenylalanine or tryptophan is absent from the CDR3, which likely points to a read error. Starting from approximately 470 ng of total RNA, TCR beta cDNA was produced with a primer in the constant region. The TCR beta library was amplified through three nested multiplex PCR rounds in a modified ARM-PCR procedure. With TRBV1-TRBV30 forward primers and a C-beta reverse primer, the first two PCR rounds were run for nine to eleven cycles each. TCRdb re-called the multiplex PCR reads with MiXCR, one entry per CDR3 protein. Of tens of thousands of distinct CDR3 sequences in the sample, around 71% were seen once. It was from around 20-30 mg of unsorted bulk tissue that RNA and DNA were co-extracted. Donors underwent surgery for histopathologically diagnosed primary liver carcinoma. All of the tumor samples contained over 80% viable tumor cells.

V shed 1 base and J 4 bases; nucleotides not matched to a gene: 9. CDR1 is SQVTM and CDR2 is ANQGSEA in the germline V gene. This CDR3 contains 15 residues. The data were taken from a study of tumor-infiltrating lymphocytes in primary liver carcinoma. General observations from the study: Tumor-adjacent and tumor-blood pairs shared a smaller degree of overlap than tumor region pairs.

The sequenced sample was liver tumor tissue from sampling region 3. Subset noted: tumor region T3, left-lateral pole. The chain couples TRBV29-1 to TRBJ2-5; 7 bases line up with TRBD1. The sequence was obtained from a woman in her 30s with primary liver carcinoma and hepatitis B virus infection. In nucleotides, the CDR3 is TGCAGCGTTGAAGGTTCCACAGGGGAAGGAGAGACCCAGTACTAC. It specifies CSVEGSTGEGETQYY.